In its sample, the clone carrying this TCR beta chain was seen once. No antigen is known for it. The record originates from a study of graft-versus-host responses after intestinal transplantation. Overall study: The transplants performed in recipients were multivisceral, liver-intestinal, or isolated intestinal. Every recipient had anti-thymocyte globulin induction and roughly 3 years of tacrolimus plus steroids.

TCRdb keeps only in-frame clones here, not all; method: immunoSEQ multiplex PCR. This table has 50,000 to 55,000 clones, about 89% appearing once. Trimming left V 0 bases short and J 6 bases short, with 12 bases between. Germline assignment: CDR1 SGHDT and CDR2 YYEEEE. The CDR3 spans 14 residues. J is TRBJ1-2 and V is TRBV5-6; TRBD1 might be the D (5 bases). This specimen was unstimulated CD4+ T cells sorted from spleen or lymph node cells, taken before transplant. The receptor comes from a human donor who was the organ donor for an intestinal transplant. In DNA form, the CDR3 reads TGTGCCAGCAGCTTGGGACCGCAGGGCCATGGCTACACCTTC. Translating gives CASSLGPQGHGYTF.